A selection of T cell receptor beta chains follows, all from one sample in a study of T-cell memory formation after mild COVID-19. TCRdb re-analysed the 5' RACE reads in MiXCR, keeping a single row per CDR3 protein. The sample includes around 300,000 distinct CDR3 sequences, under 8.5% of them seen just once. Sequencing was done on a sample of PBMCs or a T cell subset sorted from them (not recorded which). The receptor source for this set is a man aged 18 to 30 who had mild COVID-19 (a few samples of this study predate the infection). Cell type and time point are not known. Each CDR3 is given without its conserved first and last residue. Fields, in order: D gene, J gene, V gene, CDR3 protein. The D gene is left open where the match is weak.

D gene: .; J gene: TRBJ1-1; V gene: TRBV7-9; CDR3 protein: ASSRSGPNTEAF
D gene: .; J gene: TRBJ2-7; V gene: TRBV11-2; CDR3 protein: ASSLRAADEQY
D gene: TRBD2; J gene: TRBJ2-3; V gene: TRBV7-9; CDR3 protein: ASMGGTTLTDTQY
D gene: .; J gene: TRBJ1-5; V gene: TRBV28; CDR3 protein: ASSSRQNVIDQPQH
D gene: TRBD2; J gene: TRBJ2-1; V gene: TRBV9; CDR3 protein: ASSSQVRGDVLNEQF
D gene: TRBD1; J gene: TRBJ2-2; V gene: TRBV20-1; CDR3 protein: SGSGTDNTGELF
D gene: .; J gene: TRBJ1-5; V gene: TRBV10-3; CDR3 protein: ATQSGEGQPQH
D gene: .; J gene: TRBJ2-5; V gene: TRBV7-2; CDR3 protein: ASKAGRQQETQY
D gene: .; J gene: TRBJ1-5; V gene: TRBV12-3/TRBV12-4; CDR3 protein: ASSHGTGSNQPQH
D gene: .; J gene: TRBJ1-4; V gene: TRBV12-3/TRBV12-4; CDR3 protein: ASSLVGATNEKLF
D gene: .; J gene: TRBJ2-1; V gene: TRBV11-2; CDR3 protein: ASSLDALLARSHEQF
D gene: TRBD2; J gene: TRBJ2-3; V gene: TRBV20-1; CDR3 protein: SARPLAGGPSTDTQY
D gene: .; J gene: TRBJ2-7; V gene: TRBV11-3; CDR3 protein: ASNSQGKPREQY
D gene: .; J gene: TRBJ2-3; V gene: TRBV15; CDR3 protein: ATSREIGGTDTQY
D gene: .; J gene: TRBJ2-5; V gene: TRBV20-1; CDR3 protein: SARDAISKETQY
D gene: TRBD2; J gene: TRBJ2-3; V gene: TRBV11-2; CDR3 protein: ASSFLAGARTDTQY
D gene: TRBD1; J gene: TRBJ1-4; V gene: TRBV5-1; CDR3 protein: ASSTTTGTGEKLF